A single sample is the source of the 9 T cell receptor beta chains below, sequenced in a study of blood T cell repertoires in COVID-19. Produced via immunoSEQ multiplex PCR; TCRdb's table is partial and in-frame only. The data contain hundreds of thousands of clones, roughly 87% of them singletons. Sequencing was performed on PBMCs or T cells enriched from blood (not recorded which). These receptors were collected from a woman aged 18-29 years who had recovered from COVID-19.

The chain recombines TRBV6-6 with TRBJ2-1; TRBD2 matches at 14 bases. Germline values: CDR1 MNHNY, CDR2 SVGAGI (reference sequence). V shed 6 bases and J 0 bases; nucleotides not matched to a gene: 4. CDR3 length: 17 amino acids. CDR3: CASRRLAGGSSYNEQFF. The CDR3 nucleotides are TGTGCCAGCAGACGACTAGCGGGGGGGAGCTCCTACAATGAGCAGTTCTTC.

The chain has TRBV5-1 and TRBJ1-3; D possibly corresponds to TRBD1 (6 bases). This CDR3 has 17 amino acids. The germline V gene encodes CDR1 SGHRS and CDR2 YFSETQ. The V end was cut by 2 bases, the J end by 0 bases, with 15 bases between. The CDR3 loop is CASSLLQGTSSGNTIYF. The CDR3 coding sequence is TGCGCCAGCAGCTTACTACAGGGCACTTCCTCTGGAAACACCATATATTTT.

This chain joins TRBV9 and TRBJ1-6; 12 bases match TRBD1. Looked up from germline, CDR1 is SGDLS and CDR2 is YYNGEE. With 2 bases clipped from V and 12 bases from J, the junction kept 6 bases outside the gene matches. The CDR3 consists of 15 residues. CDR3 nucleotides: TGTGCCAGCAGCGTGGGACAGGGGGCTCTGGGACCCCTCCACTTT. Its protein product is CASSVGQGALGPLHF.

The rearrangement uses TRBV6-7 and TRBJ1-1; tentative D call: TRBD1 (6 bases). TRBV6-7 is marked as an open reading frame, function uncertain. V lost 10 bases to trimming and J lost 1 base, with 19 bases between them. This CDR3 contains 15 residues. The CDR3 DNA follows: TGTGCCATCATAAGTTACGGACAGCAGAACACTGAAGCTTTCTTT. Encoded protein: CAIISYGQQNTEAFF.

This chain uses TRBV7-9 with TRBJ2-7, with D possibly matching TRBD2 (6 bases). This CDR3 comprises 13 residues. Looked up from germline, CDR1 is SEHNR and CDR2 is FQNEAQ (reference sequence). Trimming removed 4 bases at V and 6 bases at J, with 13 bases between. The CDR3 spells CASSSSGSPEQYF. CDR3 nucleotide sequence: TGTGCCAGCAGCTCTTCCGGGAGCCCCGAGCAGTACTTC.

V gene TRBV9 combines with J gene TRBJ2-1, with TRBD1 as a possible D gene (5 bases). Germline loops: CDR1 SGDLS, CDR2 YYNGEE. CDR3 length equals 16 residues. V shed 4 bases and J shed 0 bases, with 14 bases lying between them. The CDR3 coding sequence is TGTGCCAGCAGCAAAAAGCAGGGCAGCTCCTACAATGAGCAGTTCTTC. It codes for CASSKKQGSSYNEQFF. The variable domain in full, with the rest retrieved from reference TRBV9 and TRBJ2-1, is DSGVTQTPKHLITATGQRVTLRCSPRSGDLSVYWYQQSLDQGLQFLIQYYNGEERAKGNILERFSAQQFPDLHSELNLSSLELGDSALYFCASSKKQGSSYNEQFFGPGTRLTVL.

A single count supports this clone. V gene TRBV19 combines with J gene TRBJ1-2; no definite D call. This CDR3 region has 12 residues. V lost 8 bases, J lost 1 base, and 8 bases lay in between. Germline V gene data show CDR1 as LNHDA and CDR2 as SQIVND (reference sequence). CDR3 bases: TGTGCCAGTGGTTACAATAACTATGGCTACACCTTC. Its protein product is CASGYNNYGYTF.

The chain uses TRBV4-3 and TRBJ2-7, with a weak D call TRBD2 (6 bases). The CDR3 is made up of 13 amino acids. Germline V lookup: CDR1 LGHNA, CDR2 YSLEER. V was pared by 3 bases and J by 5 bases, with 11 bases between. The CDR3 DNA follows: TGCGCCAGCAGCCAGGCGGGGTTTCACGAGCAGTACTTC. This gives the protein CASSQAGFHEQYF.

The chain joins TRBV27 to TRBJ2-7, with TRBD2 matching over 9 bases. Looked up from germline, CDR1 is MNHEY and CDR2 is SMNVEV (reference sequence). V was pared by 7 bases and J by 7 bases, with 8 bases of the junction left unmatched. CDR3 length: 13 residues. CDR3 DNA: TGTGCCAGCATTTCGGGGCTAGCGGGGGAGCAGTACTTC. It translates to CASISGLAGEQYF.